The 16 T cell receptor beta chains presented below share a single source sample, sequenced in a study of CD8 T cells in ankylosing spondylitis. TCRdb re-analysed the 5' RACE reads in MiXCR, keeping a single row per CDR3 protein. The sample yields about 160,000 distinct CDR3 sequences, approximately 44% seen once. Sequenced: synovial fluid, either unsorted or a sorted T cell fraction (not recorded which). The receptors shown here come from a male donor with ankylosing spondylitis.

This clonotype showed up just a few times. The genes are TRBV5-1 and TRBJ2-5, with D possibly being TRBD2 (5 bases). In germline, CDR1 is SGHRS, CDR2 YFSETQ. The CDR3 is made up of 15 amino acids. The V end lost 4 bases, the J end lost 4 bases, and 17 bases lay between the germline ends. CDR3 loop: CASSLRRGAGETQYF. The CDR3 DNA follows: TGCGCCAGCAGCCTGAGGAGAGGCGCGGGAGAGACCCAGTACTTC.

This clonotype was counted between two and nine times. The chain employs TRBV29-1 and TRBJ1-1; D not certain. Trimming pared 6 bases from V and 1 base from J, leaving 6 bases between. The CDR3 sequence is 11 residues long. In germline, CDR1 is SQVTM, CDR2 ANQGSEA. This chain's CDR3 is CSVKPNTEAFF. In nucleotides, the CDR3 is TGCAGCGTAAAACCGAACACTGAAGCTTTCTTT.

The CDR3, as DNA: TGTGCCAGCAGCTTGGTCTGGGGTCACGATGAGCAGTTCTTC. Residues: CASSLVWGHDEQFF. The V and J genes are TRBV5-6 and TRBJ2-1; D not certain. From germline, CDR1 is SGHDT and CDR2 YYEEEE. The length of the CDR3 is 14 residues. V was trimmed by 0 bases and J by 8 bases, leaving 12 bases between them.

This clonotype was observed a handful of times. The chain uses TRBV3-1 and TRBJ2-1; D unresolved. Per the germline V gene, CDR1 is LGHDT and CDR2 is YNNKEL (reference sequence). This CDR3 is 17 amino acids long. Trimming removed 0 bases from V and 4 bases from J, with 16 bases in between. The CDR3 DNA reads TGTGCCAGCAGCCAAGATTGGGCAGGAACATTTTACAATGAGCAGTTCTTC. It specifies CASSQDWAGTFYNEQFF.

CDR3 region: CASSFGAGAAKNIQYF. DNA for the CDR3: TGTGCCAGCAGCTTTGGGGCGGGAGCCGCCAAAAACATTCAGTACTTC. The V and J genes are TRBV11-2 and TRBJ2-4; 7 bases match TRBD2. V shed 3 bases, J shed 1 base, and the junction held 6 bases outside the gene matches. Germline values: CDR1 SGHAT, CDR2 FQNNGV. This CDR3 spans 16 amino acids.

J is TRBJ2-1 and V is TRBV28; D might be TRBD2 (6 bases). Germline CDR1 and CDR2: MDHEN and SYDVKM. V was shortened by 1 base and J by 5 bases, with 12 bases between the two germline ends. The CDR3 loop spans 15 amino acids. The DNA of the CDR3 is TGTGCCAGCAGTTTATCAGGGCGGGGCCACAATGAGCAGTTCTTC. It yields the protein CASSLSGRGHNEQFF.

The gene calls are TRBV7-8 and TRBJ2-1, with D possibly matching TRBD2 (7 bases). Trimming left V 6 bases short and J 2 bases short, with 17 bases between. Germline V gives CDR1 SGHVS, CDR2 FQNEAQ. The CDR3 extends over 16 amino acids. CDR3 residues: CASRSAGGRPYNEQFF. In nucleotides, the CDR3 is TGTGCCAGCAGATCTGCCGGGGGGCGCCCCTACAATGAGCAGTTCTTC.

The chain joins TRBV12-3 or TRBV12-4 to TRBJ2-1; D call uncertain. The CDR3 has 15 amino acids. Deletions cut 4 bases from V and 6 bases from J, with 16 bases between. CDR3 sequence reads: CASSWASSPANEQFF. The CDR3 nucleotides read TGTGCCAGCAGTTGGGCTTCCTCCCCGGCCAATGAGCAGTTCTTC.

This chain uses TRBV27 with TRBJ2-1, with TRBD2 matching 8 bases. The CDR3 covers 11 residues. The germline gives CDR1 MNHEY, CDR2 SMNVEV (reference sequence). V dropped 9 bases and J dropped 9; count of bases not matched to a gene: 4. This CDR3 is CASDSGGEQFF. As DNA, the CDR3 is TGTGCCAGTGACAGCGGGGGTGAGCAGTTCTTC.

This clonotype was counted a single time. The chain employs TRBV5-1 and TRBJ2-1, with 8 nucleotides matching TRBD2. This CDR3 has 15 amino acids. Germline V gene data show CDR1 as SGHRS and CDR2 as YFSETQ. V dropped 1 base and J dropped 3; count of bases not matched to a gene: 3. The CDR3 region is CASSLSRGDYNEQFF. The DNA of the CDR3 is TGCGCCAGCAGCTTGTCGCGGGGGGACTACAATGAGCAGTTCTTC.

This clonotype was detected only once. DNA for the CDR3: TGTGCCAGCAGCGTAAATCACAGGGGAAGTACGCAGTATTTT. This codes for CASSVNHRGSTQYF. The V and J genes are TRBV9 and TRBJ2-3; TRBD1 matches at 7 bases. The CDR3 covers 14 residues. The V gene's germline CDR1 is SGDLS and CDR2 YYNGEE. V shed 1 base and J 8 bases; nucleotides not matched to a gene: 7.

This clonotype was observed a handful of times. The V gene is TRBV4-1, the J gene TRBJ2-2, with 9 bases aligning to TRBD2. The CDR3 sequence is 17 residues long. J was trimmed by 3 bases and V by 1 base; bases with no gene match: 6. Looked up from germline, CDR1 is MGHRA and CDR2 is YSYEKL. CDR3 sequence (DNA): TGCGCCAGCAGCCAAGGACCGCGGGGGGGCTACACCGGGGAGCTGTTTTTT. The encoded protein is CASSQGPRGGYTGELFF.

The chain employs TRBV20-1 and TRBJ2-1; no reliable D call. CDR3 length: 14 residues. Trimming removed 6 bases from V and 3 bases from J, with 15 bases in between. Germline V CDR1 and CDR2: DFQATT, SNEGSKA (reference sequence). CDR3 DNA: TGCAGTGCCCTCGTTGGTCCCTTCTACAATGAGCAGTTCTTC. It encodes CSALVGPFYNEQFF.

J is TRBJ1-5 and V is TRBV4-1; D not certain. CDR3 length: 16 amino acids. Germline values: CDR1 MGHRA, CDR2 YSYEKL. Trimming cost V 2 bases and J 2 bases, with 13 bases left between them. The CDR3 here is CASSQLILEGNQPQHF. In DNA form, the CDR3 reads TGCGCCAGCAGCCAACTTATACTCGAGGGCAATCAGCCCCAGCATTTT.

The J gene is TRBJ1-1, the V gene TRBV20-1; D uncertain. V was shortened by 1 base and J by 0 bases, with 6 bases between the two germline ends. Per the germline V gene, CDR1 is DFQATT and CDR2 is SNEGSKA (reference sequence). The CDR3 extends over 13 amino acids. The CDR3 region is CSARVPMNTEAFF. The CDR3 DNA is TGCAGTGCTAGAGTACCTATGAACACTGAAGCTTTCTTT.

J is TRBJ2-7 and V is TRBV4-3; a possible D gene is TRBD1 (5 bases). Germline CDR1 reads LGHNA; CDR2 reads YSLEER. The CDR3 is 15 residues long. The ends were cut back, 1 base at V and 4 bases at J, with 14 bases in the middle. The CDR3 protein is CASSQGHAGSYEQYF. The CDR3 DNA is TGCGCCAGCAGCCAAGGGCATGCAGGGTCGTACGAGCAGTACTTC.